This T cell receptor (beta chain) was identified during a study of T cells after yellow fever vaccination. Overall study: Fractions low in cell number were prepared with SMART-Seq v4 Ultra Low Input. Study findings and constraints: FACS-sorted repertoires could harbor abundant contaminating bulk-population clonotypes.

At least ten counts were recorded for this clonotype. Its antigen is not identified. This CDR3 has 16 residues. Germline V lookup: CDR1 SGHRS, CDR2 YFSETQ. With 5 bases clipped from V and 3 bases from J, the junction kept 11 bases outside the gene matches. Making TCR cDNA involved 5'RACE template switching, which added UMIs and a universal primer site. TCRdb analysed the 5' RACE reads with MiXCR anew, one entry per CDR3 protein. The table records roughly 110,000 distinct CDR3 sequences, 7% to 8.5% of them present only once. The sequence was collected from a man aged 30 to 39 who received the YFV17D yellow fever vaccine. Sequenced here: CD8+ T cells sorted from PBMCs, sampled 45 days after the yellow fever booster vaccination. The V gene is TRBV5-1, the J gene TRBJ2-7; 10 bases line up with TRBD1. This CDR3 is CASRGDTGTGDYEQYF. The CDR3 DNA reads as TGCGCCAGCAGAGGTGATACCGGGACAGGGGACTACGAGCAGTACTTC.